This TCR beta chain was profiled in a study of CXCR3-negative and CXCR3-positive naive CD8 T cells. Study overall: Sequencing gave about 150 million TRB reads overall, about 1.5 +/- 0.3 million per library. General study findings and limits: Relative to CXCR3-negative naive cells, CXCR3-positive naive cells had more hydrophobic TRB CDR3s. For naive cells, CXCR3-negative and CXCR3-positive subsets had similar TRBV-TRBJ usage; for memory cells, usage differed. PBMCs showed partially decreased CXCR3 expression after cryopreservation, and most assays used fresh PBMCs.

UMI-labeled TRB cDNA libraries were prepared by 5' RACE. TCRdb reworked the 5' RACE reads into one entry per CDR3 protein, no DNA. Recorded for this sample: over 95,000 distinct CDR3 sequences. Note on this clonotype: Its specificity is not known.

Every CD8+ subset sample held a few hundred thousand flow-sorted cells, done in triplicate. The sequence was collected from a human donor in good health. Some clones in this sample may be carry-over from other donors' samples. The sample was naive CXCR3+ CD8+ T cells from blood. Subset defined: CD45RO-CCR7+CD27+CD95- naive CD8+ T cells expressing CXCR3 (TNR3+).

CDR3 sequence: CSVEAVGRETQYF. V gene TRBV29-1 combines with J gene TRBJ2-5; TCRdb selects TRBD2, and the lack of DNA leaves this call unchecked. CDR3 length: 13 amino acids. The germline V gene has CDR1 SQVTM and CDR2 ANQGSEA. Full variable domain (remainder filled in from reference TRBV29-1 and TRBJ2-5): SAVISQKPSRDICQRGTSLTIQCQVDSQVTMMFWYRQQPGQSLTLIATANQGSEATYESGFVIDKFPISRPNLTFSTLTVSNMSPEDSSIYLCSVEAVGRETQYFGPGTRLLVL.